Listed below are T cell receptor beta chains from one sample, sequenced in a study of beta chain features in type 1 diabetes. TCRdb keeps only in-frame clones here, not all; method: immunoSEQ multiplex PCR. This sample has about 110,000 clones; almost 40% occur once, and the top ten carry roughly 0.064%. The specimen sequenced was stem cell memory CD4+ T cells from blood. The receptors stem from a woman aged 18-29 years in good health. The CDR3 runs from the conserved cysteine through the conserved F or W. D genes are given only for firm matches. Clone size is not always given. Where it is, it says once, few, many or a class for expanded clones.

abundance | d_gene | j_gene | v_gene | CDR3aa | CDR3nt
. | . | TRBJ2-7 | TRBV28 | CASNGSGRTYEQYF | TGTGCCAGCAACGGAAGCGGGCGGACCTACGAGCAGTACTTC
. | . | TRBJ2-1 | TRBV7-8 | CASSFLQTNSYNEQFF | TGTGCCAGCAGCTTCCTGCAGACTAACTCCTACAATGAGCAGTTCTTC
. | . | TRBJ2-7 | TRBV6-5 | CASSYGVSKISYEQYF | TGTGCCAGCAGTTACGGAGTCAGCAAGATCTCCTACGAGCAGTACTTC
. | . | TRBJ1-1 | TRBV28 | CASSLTGRTEAFF | TGTGCCAGCAGTCTTACAGGGAGAACTGAAGCTTTCTTT
few | TRBD2 | TRBJ2-3 | TRBV7-2 | CASSLEFRLAGALDTQYF | TGTGCCAGCAGCTTAGAGTTCCGACTAGCGGGAGCATTGGATACGCAGTATTTT
. | . | TRBJ2-6 | TRBV19 | CASSIVRGSSGANVLTF | TGTGCCAGTAGTATAGTCCGGGGGTCCTCTGGGGCCAACGTCCTGACTTTC
. | . | TRBJ2-3 | TRBV30 | CAWRAGTGHTDTQYF | TGTGCCTGGAGGGCGGGGACTGGACACACAGATACGCAGTATTTT
. | . | TRBJ2-7 | TRBV4-1 | CASSQFPLVEQYF | TGTGCCAGCAGCCAGTTCCCGCTAGTCGAGCAGTACTTC
. | TRBD2 | TRBJ2-1 | TRBV28 | CASSPSLAGFHNEQFF | TGTGCCAGCAGTCCATCACTAGCGGGATTCCACAATGAGCAGTTCTTC
few | TRBD2 | TRBJ2-7 | TRBV27 | CASSPRLGEGWEQYF | TGTGCCAGCAGCCCCCGGCTGGGGGAGGGGTGGGAGCAGTACTTC
few | . | TRBJ1-5 | TRBV28 | CATELGDQPQHF | TGTGCCACTGAATTAGGGGATCAGCCCCAGCATTTT
. | TRBD2 | TRBJ2-7 | TRBV5-1 | CASTSGVNYEQYF | TGCGCCAGCACTAGCGGGGTGAACTACGAGCAGTACTTC
. | TRBD1 | TRBJ1-2 | TRBV28 | CASSRGQRDYGYTF | TGTGCCAGCAGCCGGGGACAGAGAGACTATGGCTACACCTTC
. | . | TRBJ1-1 | TRBV5-8 | CASSLGGSGREAFF | TGTGCCAGCAGCTTGGGAGGCTCGGGTCGGGAAGCTTTCTTT
few | . | TRBJ2-4 | TRBV5-1 | CASSLAGRLAKNIQYF | TGCGCCAGCAGCTTGGCAGGGCGGCTAGCCAAAAACATTCAGTACTTC
. | . | TRBJ2-6 | TRBV5-1 | CASSAGWTPGANVLTF | TGCGCCAGCAGCGCAGGGTGGACGCCCGGGGCCAACGTCCTGACTTTC
. | . | TRBJ2-1 | TRBV19 | CASKMGGRNEQFF | TGTGCCAGTAAGATGGGGGGGCGGAATGAGCAGTTCTTC